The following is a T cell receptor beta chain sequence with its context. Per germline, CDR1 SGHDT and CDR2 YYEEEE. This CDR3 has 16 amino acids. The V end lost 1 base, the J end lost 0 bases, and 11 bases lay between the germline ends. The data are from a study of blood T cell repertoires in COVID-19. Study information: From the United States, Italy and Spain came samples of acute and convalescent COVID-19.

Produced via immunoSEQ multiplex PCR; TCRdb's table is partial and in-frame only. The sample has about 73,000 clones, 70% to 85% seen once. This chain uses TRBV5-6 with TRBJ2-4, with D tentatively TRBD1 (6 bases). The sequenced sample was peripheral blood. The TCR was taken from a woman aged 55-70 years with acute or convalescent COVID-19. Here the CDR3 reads CASSLLGTIAKNIQYF. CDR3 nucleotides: TGTGCCAGCAGCTTGCTAGGGACAATAGCCAAAAACATTCAGTACTTC.